A single count supports the clone carrying this TCR beta chain. The antigen is unknown. The data stem from a study of vaccination and CD4 T cells after COVID-19. As for the study in general: A median of 101 days (range 35 to 161) separated diagnosis from post-COVID sampling. Regarding the study as a whole: Convalescent patients' vaccine-specific clones were spike mono-reactive in 304 of 307 cases.

The CDR3 contains 12 residues. The ends lost 4 bases at V and 10 bases at J; junction bases unmatched: 1. Germline lookup yields CDR1 SGHVS and CDR2 FNYEAQ. Scientists ran DNA taken from cultured CD4+ T cells through the Oncomine TCR Beta short-read assay for sequencing. Extraction of genomic DNA was performed on cultured CD4+ T cells. TCRdb re-called the PCR reads with MiXCR, one entry per CDR3 protein. The data show fewer than 20,000 distinct CDR3 sequences, under 60% seen once. Documented treatment: roughly 11-day PBMC culture with coronavirus spike peptide pools or control peptides (ViraFEST assay). Researchers grew the cells for 10 to 11 days and then pulled out CD4+ T cells by negative selection.

V gene TRBV7-6 combines with J gene TRBJ2-1; TRBD2 matches 10 bases. The TCR originated in a human donor who had recovered from COVID-19. Sequencing was carried out using CD4+ T cells from blood, cultured in vitro. The CDR3 sequence: CASSSSGGEQFF. DNA of the CDR3: TGTGCCAGCAGCTCTAGCGGGGGAGAGCAGTTCTTC. The variable domain in full, with the rest retrieved from reference TRBV7-6 and TRBJ2-1, is GAGVSQSPRYKVTKRGQDVALRCDPISGHVSLYWYRQALGQGPEFLTYFNYEAQQDKSGLPNDRFSAERPEGSISTLTIQRTEQRDSAMYRCASSSSGGEQFFGPGTRLTVL.